A selection of T cell receptor beta chains follows, all from one sample in a study of T cell repertoires in cytomegalovirus infection. MiXCR was run by TCRdb on the reads, yielding one entry per CDR3 protein. Seen here are approximately 990,000 distinct CDR3 sequences, roughly 31% observed once, and the top ten hold 11% to 15%. Their antigens remain unidentified. The sequenced sample was cultured CD8+ T cells from PBMCs, obtained from culture after CMV antigen stimulation. Every receptor here comes from a human donor in good health (CMV status not recorded). Some clones in this sample may be carry-over from other donors' samples. Both conserved end residues are part of each CDR3. D genes are given only for firm matches. Clone size, where shown, is once, few, many, or a class for clones that have expanded.

v_gene: TRBV15
abundance: -
d_gene: -
j_gene: TRBJ2-1
CDR3nt: TGTGCCACCAGCAGAGATCGATCTAGTGAGCAGTTCTTC
CDR3aa: CATSRDRSSEQFF

v_gene: TRBV10-1
abundance: -
d_gene: -
j_gene: TRBJ1-1
CDR3nt: TGCGCCAGCAGTAATTGGGACACCCGAGCTTTCTTT
CDR3aa: CASSNWDTRAFF

v_gene: TRBV4-1
abundance: -
d_gene: -
j_gene: TRBJ2-7
CDR3nt: TGCGCCAGCAGCCGAGAGATAGGAACTTACTACGAGCAGTACTTC
CDR3aa: CASSREIGTYYEQYF

v_gene: TRBV7-2
abundance: once
d_gene: -
j_gene: TRBJ2-2
CDR3nt: TGTGCCAGCAGCCCCCGGGTAGTTGTCGGGGAGCTGTTTTTT
CDR3aa: CASSPRVVVGELFF

v_gene: TRBV27
abundance: -
d_gene: -
j_gene: TRBJ2-3
CDR3nt: TGTGCCAGCAGTCCACCTGGAGGGGGCACTAGCACAGATACGCAGTATTTT
CDR3aa: CASSPPGGGTSTDTQYF

v_gene: TRBV4-2
abundance: -
d_gene: -
j_gene: TRBJ1-1
CDR3nt: TGTGCCAGCAGCCATCGCGGAGCGCCCACTGAAGCTTTCTTT
CDR3aa: CASSHRGAPTEAFF

v_gene: TRBV7-9
abundance: -
d_gene: -
j_gene: TRBJ2-2
CDR3nt: TGTGCCAGCGTGAGCGGCGGGGAGCTGTTTTTT
CDR3aa: CASVSGGELFF

v_gene: TRBV6-6
abundance: -
d_gene: TRBD1
j_gene: TRBJ2-5
CDR3nt: TGTGCCAGCAGTTATTTCAGGACAGGGCAAGAGACCCAGTACTTC
CDR3aa: CASSYFRTGQETQYF

v_gene: TRBV7-2
abundance: many
d_gene: TRBD1
j_gene: TRBJ1-1
CDR3nt: TGTGCCAGCAGCTTAACGAACAGGGGGATGTGGACTGAAGCTTTCTTT
CDR3aa: CASSLTNRGMWTEAFF

v_gene: TRBV27
abundance: few
d_gene: TRBD2
j_gene: TRBJ2-1
CDR3nt: TGTGCCAGCAGTAAGGGACTAGCGAACTACAATGAGCAGTTCTTC
CDR3aa: CASSKGLANYNEQFF

v_gene: TRBV4-2
abundance: -
d_gene: -
j_gene: TRBJ1-2
CDR3nt: TGTGCCAGCAGCCTCAAGAAGTTGGTGTCAGGGTACGGCTACACCTTC
CDR3aa: CASSLKKLVSGYGYTF

v_gene: TRBV12-3/TRBV12-4
abundance: -
d_gene: -
j_gene: TRBJ1-2
CDR3nt: TGTGCCAGCAACCCCCGGGGGCCCGAAGCTAACTATGGCTACACCTTC
CDR3aa: CASNPRGPEANYGYTF

v_gene: TRBV12-3/TRBV12-4
abundance: -
d_gene: TRBD1
j_gene: TRBJ1-2
CDR3nt: TGTGCCAGCAGCCCGGGACAGGGACTTGGCTACACCTTC
CDR3aa: CASSPGQGLGYTF

v_gene: TRBV10-3
abundance: -
d_gene: TRBD1
j_gene: TRBJ2-7
CDR3nt: TGTGCCATCAGGGGGGACAGGGACTACGAGCAGTACTTC
CDR3aa: CAIRGDRDYEQYF

v_gene: TRBV11-2
abundance: few
d_gene: TRBD2
j_gene: TRBJ2-3
CDR3nt: TGTGCCAGCAGCTTAGGCCCACTAGCGGGGGTAGATACGCAGTATTTT
CDR3aa: CASSLGPLAGVDTQYF

v_gene: TRBV19
abundance: -
d_gene: -
j_gene: TRBJ1-1
CDR3nt: TGTGCCAGTATATCAGGGATCAGGGCTTTCTTT
CDR3aa: CASISGIRAFF

v_gene: TRBV7-2
abundance: few
d_gene: TRBD2
j_gene: TRBJ2-1
CDR3nt: TGTGCCAGCATCCTTGGTCAGTTACTAGCGGGGGGGCACTCCTACAATGAGCAGTTCTTC
CDR3aa: CASILGQLLAGGHSYNEQFF

v_gene: TRBV12-3/TRBV12-4
abundance: -
d_gene: -
j_gene: TRBJ2-1
CDR3nt: TGTGCCAGCAGTCCTACAAGGGGCTCCTACAATGAGCAGTTCTTC
CDR3aa: CASSPTRGSYNEQFF

v_gene: TRBV12-3/TRBV12-4
abundance: many
d_gene: TRBD1
j_gene: TRBJ1-1
CDR3nt: TGTGCCAGCACTGCCAGGGGGACAGGGGGCTACGCTTTCTTT
CDR3aa: CASTARGTGGYAFF

v_gene: TRBV27
abundance: few
d_gene: -
j_gene: TRBJ1-1
CDR3nt: TGTGCCAGCAGTTTATCGGGGGGTGCTGAAGCTTTCTTT
CDR3aa: CASSLSGGAEAFF

v_gene: TRBV7-9
abundance: many
d_gene: -
j_gene: TRBJ1-2
CDR3nt: TGTGCCAGCAGCTTAGACCCCATTGTGGGGATCTTAAGATGGAACATCTATGGCTACACCTTC
CDR3aa: CASSLDPIVGILRWNIYGYTF

v_gene: TRBV7-2
abundance: -
d_gene: -
j_gene: TRBJ2-2
CDR3nt: TGTGCCAGGAGCCCGACCGGGGAGCTGTTTTTT
CDR3aa: CARSPTGELFF

v_gene: TRBV15
abundance: few
d_gene: -
j_gene: TRBJ2-1
CDR3nt: TGTGCCACCAGCAGACAGCCAAGAAAGGGGCTCTGGGATGAGCAGTTCTTC
CDR3aa: CATSRQPRKGLWDEQFF

v_gene: TRBV27
abundance: few
d_gene: TRBD2
j_gene: TRBJ2-7
CDR3nt: TGTGCCAGCAGTTTAGGACTAGCGTTCGAGCAGTACTTC
CDR3aa: CASSLGLAFEQYF